The 8 T cell receptor beta chains in this list originate from one sample, sequenced in a study of blood T cell repertoires in COVID-19. Assay used: immunoSEQ multiplex PCR; TCRdb lists only in-frame clones, some missing. The sample carries 15,000 to 20,000 clones, around 81% recorded once. Sequencing was carried out using peripheral blood. The receptors were sampled from a man in his forties with active or convalescent COVID-19.

The chain is built from TRBV6-5 and TRBJ2-3; possibly TRBD1 for D (6 bases). The CDR3 extends over 15 amino acids. V lost 6 bases and J lost 2, with 15 bases in between. The germline V gene encodes CDR1 MNHEY and CDR2 SVGAGI. The CDR3 nucleotides read TGTGCCAGCAGAGACCCGGGACACCTCACAGATACGCAGTATTTT. It yields the protein CASRDPGHLTDTQYF.

This clone appeared a single time. The chain recombines TRBV10-3 with TRBJ1-5; 7 bases line up with TRBD1. This CDR3 has 17 residues. The junction had 9 bases not matched to a gene; V was cut back by 2 bases and J by 2 bases. Germline CDR1 is ENHRY and CDR2 is SYGVKD. CDR3 protein: CAISEVGGYEGNQPQHF. The CDR3 DNA sequence: TGTGCCATCAGTGAGGTAGGGGGCTATGAGGGCAATCAGCCCCAGCATTTT.

V usage is TRBV5-1 and J usage is TRBJ2-3; TRBD1 agrees at 7 bases. Losses at the gene ends were 4 bases for V and 1 base for J; bases not matched to a gene: 9. The germline gives CDR1 SGHRS, CDR2 YFSETQ. There are 16 residues in the CDR3. The DNA for the CDR3 is TGCGCCAGCAGCGCGCGGAGTGGACAGGGCACAGATACGCAGTATTTT. Translated, it gives CASSARSGQGTDTQYF.

The V gene is TRBV10-3, the J gene TRBJ1-2; D ambiguous. Trimming took 0 bases from V and 2 from J, leaving 16 bases between them. The CDR3 length is 17 residues. Germline CDR1 and CDR2: ENHRY and SYGVKD. CDR3 residues: CAISESSPGNLNYGYTF. The CDR3 nucleotides read TGTGCCATCAGTGAGTCGAGCCCAGGAAACCTCAACTATGGCTACACCTTC.

J is TRBJ2-7 and V is TRBV2; TRBD1 is a possible D gene (5 bases). Germline CDR1 SNHLY, CDR2 FYNNEI. This CDR3 is 17 amino acids long. V lost 6 bases to trimming and J lost 3 bases, with 24 bases between them. DNA for the CDR3: TGTGCCAGCAGAGGCCGACCAAGGACACAAAATAACTACGAGCAGTACTTC. This gives the protein CASRGRPRTQNNYEQYF.

This sequence joins TRBV6-2 or TRBV6-3 and TRBJ1-5, with 7 bases lining up with TRBD1. This CDR3 comprises 16 residues. With V trimmed by 2 bases and J by 6 bases, 10 bases remained unmatched. Germline CDR1 MNHEY, CDR2 SVGEGT. In nucleotides, the CDR3 is TGTGCCAGCAGTTACACCGGGGACAGTCGGGTTCAGCCCCAGCATTTT. This codes for CASSYTGDSRVQPQHF.

The rearrangement joins TRBV12-5 to TRBJ1-3, with unresolved D. Trimming cost V 5 bases and J 1 base, with 9 bases left between them. In germline, CDR1 is LGHNT, CDR2 FRNRAP. The CDR3 extends over 14 amino acids. The CDR3 DNA follows: TGTGCTAGTGGTCCCTCGAGTTCTGGAAACACCATATATTTT. Its translation: CASGPSSSGNTIYF.

J is TRBJ1-1 and V is TRBV6-1; D may be TRBD1 (5 bases). The CDR3 spans 16 residues. V gave up 2 bases and J gave up 6 bases, with 19 bases separating them. Germline CDR1 reads MNHNS; CDR2 reads SASEGT. The CDR3 bases are TGTGCCAGCAGTGAAAACGCTTGGCGGGGCGGGGCTGAAGCTTTCTTT. It translates to CASSENAWRGGAEAFF.